Each of the 11 T cell receptor beta chains below was sequenced from the same sample in a study of cytomegalovirus exposure and HLA in healthy donors. The PCR made use of 60 Vbeta and 13 Jbeta primers. Produced via immunoSEQ multiplex PCR; TCRdb's table is partial and in-frame only. There are under 35,000 clones in the sample, with less than 0.75% held by the top ten. Sample: PBMCs. The receptors derive from a man aged 25-45 years in good health and CMV-seronegative.

V is TRBV30 and J is TRBJ1-2; TRBD1 is a possible D gene (5 bases). Trimming took off 3 bases at V and 4 bases at J, with 15 bases between the two ends. Germline CDR1 GTSNPN, CDR2 SVGIG (reference sequence). The CDR3 has 14 residues. The chain's CDR3 is CAWSHLPQGYGYTF. The DNA for the CDR3 is TGTGCCTGGAGCCACCTACCTCAGGGCTATGGCTACACCTTC. Full variable domain (missing parts from reference TRBV30 and TRBJ1-2): SQTIHQWPATLVQPVGSPLSLECTVEGTSNPNLYWYRQAAGRGLQLLFYSVGIGQISSEVPQNLSASRPQDRQFILSSKKLLLSDSGFYLCAWSHLPQGYGYTFGSGTRLTVV.

The genes are TRBV4-3 and TRBJ2-5; 10 bases are shared with TRBD1. Gene TRBJ2-7 matches the end of the DNA better, so the J call may be wrong. Germline V gene data show CDR1 as LGHNA and CDR2 as YSLEER. The CDR3 covers 15 residues. The CDR3 DNA sequence: TGCGCCAGCAGCCCCGGTGGGACAGGGGTCGACGAGCAGTACTTC. Its translation is CASSPGGTGVDEQYF.

The rearrangement links TRBV7-9 to TRBJ2-7, with a tentative D call TRBD2 (7 bases). V lost 6 bases to trimming and J lost 5 bases, with 23 bases between them. Germline loops: CDR1 SEHNR, CDR2 FQNEAQ (reference sequence). The CDR3 length is 16 residues. CDR3 protein: CASSKWEGVSPHEQYF. The CDR3 bases are TGTGCCAGCAGTAAGTGGGAGGGGGTTTCCCCCCACGAGCAGTACTTC. Filled out from reference TRBV7-9 and TRBJ2-7, the complete variable domain reads DTGVSQNPRHKITKRGQNVTFRCDPISEHNRLYWYRQTLGQGPEFLTYFQNEAQLEKSRLLSDRFSAERPKGSFSTLEIQRTEQGDSAMYLCASSKWEGVSPHEQYFGPGTRLTVT.

The V call is TRBV5-6, the J call TRBJ1-5; a possible D gene is TRBD1 (5 bases). V dropped 0 bases and J dropped 7 bases, with 8 bases sitting between them. The CDR3 totals 13 residues. Germline V gene lookup returns CDR1 SGHDT and CDR2 YYEEEE. The CDR3 loop reads CASSLGGRQPQHF. The CDR3 coding sequence is TGTGCCAGCAGCTTGGGGGGCCGGCAGCCCCAGCATTTT.

CDR3 in amino acids: CASSPGQQETQYF. The CDR3 DNA is TGTGCCAGCTCACCAGGGCAACAAGAGACCCAGTACTTC. This chain connects TRBV18 to TRBJ2-5, with no clear D. This CDR3 is built from 13 residues. The V and J ends lost 2 bases and 2 bases respectively, with 6 bases between them. Germline loops: CDR1 KGHSH, CDR2 LQKENI.

The chain recombines TRBV18 with TRBJ2-2; tentative D call: TRBD2 (6 bases). The length of the CDR3 is 16 residues. V was pared by 3 bases and J by 7 bases, with 18 bases between. Germline V CDR1 and CDR2: KGHSH, LQKENI. CDR3 amino acids: CASSPQTSPAGGELFF. The CDR3 bases are TGTGCCAGCTCACCTCAAACTAGCCCGGCCGGCGGGGAGCTGTTTTTT.

The chain recombines TRBV28 with TRBJ2-5; D remains ambiguous. Germline CDR1 and CDR2: MDHEN and SYDVKM. Trimming removed 5 bases at V and 5 bases at J, with 9 bases between. This CDR3 contains 12 residues. The CDR3 region has the DNA TGTGCCAGCAGTGCAGGTGGGGAGACCCAGTACTTC. Its translation is CASSAGGETQYF.

The chain is built from TRBV15 and TRBJ1-5; D ambiguous. The V gene's germline CDR1 is LNHNV and CDR2 YYDKDF (reference sequence). V shed 4 bases and J shed 4 bases, with 11 bases lying between them. CDR3 length: 14 residues. The CDR3 DNA reads as TGTGCCACCAGCATTAGTTTACGGAATCAGCCCCAGCATTTT. Translating it yields CATSISLRNQPQHF.

The chain combines TRBV7-2 with TRBJ1-1; D unresolved. Germline assignment: CDR1 SGHTA and CDR2 FQGNSA. This CDR3 has 15 residues. Trimming shortened V by 3 bases and J by 0 bases, and 11 bases separated the two germline ends. The CDR3 DNA sequence: TGTGCCAGCAGCTTTTCACGGGAGATGAACACTGAAGCTTTCTTT. Encoded protein: CASSFSREMNTEAFF.

The chain is built from TRBV4-1 and TRBJ2-1; D may be TRBD1 (6 bases). The CDR3 consists of 14 residues. CDR1 is MGHRA and CDR2 is YSYEKL in the germline V gene. V was pared by 9 bases and J by 3 bases, with 15 bases between. The CDR3 DNA reads TGCGCCAGTGAGACAGGAGATTTCTACAATGAGCAGTTCTTC. Translating gives CASETGDFYNEQFF.

This rearrangement joins TRBV14 to TRBJ2-7; D gene unclear. Per germline, CDR1 SGHDN and CDR2 FVKESK. The CDR3 extends over 14 amino acids. V lost 4 bases, J lost 0 bases, and 10 bases lay in between. This CDR3 is CASSLYEVSYEQYF. As DNA, the CDR3 is TGTGCCAGCAGCCTCTACGAAGTCTCCTACGAGCAGTACTTC. The variable domain in full, completed from reference TRBV14 and TRBJ2-7, reads EAGVTQFPSHSVIEKGQTVTLRCDPISGHDNLYWYRRVMGKEIKFLLHFVKESKQDESGMPNNRFLAERTGGTYSTLKVQPAELEDSGVYFCASSLYEVSYEQYFGPGTRLTVT.